This T cell receptor beta chain was identified in a study of shared clonotypes between healthy human individuals. The overall study: Donors had three CD4 naive, three CD4 memory, two CD8 naive and one CD8 memory plate apiece. Study-level points and caveats: Even with large depth, rarefaction showed that sorted-subset sequencing was incomplete. A generally larger estimated richness was seen in naive subsets than in memory subsets.

The table lists this clone with a count of one. Antigen specificity is unknown. TCRdb's table, derived via immunoSEQ multiplex PCR, lists solely in-frame clones and lacks some. The data contain approximately 99,000 clones, roughly two thirds of them seen just once; the ten biggest clones take up approximately 25%. V gave up 1 base and J gave up 3 bases, with 27 bases separating them. The CDR3 is made up of 20 amino acids. Germline CDR1 and CDR2: LNHDA and SQIVND (reference sequence). Source material: memory CD8+ T cells sorted from blood. Subset: CD45RO+ cells pooled with CCR7-negative TemRA cells. V and J are TRBV19 and TRBJ1-2; unclear D gene. The sequence was collected from a woman younger than 45 in good health. The chain's CDR3 is CASSIVVEGRLGNNHYGYTF. The CDR3 DNA is TGTGCCAGTAGTATAGTGGTGGAAGGGCGTCTCGGGAACAACCACTATGGCTACACCTTC.